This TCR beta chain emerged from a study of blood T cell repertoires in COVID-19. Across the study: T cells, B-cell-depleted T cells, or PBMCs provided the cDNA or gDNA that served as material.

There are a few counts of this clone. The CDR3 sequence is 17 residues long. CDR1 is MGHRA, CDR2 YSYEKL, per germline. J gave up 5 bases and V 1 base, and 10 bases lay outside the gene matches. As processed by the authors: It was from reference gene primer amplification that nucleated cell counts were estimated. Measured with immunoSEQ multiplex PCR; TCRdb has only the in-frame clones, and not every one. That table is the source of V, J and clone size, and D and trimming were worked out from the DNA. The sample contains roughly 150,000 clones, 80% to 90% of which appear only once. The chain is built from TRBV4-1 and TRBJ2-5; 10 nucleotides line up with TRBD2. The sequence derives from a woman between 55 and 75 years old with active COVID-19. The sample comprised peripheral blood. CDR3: CASSQGASGSFDETQYF. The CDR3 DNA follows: TGCGCCAGCAGCCAAGGGGCTAGCGGGAGCTTCGATGAGACCCAGTACTTC.